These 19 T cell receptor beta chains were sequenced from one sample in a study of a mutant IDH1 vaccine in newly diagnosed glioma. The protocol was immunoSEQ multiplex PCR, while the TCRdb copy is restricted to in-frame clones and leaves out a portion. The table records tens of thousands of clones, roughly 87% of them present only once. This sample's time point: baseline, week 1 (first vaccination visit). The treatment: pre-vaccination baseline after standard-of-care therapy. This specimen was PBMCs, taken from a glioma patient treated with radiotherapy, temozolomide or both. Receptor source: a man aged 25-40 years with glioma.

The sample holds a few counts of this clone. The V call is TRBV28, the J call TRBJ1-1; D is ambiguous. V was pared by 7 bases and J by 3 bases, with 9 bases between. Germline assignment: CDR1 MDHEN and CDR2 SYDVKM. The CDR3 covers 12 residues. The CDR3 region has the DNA TGTGCCAGCATTGGTAGATACACTGAAGCTTTCTTT. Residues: CASIGRYTEAFF.

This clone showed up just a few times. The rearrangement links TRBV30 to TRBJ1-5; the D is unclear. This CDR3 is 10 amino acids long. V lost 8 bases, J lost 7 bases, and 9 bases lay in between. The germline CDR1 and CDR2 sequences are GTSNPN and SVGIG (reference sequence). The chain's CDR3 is CAIGGQPQHF. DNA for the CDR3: TGTGCCATCGGTGGCCAGCCCCAGCATTTT.

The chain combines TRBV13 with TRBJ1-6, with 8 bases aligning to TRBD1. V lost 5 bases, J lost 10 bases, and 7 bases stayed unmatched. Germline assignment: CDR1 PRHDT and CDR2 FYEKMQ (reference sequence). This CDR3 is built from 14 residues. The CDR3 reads CASSHFDRGSPLHF. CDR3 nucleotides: TGTGCCAGCAGCCATTTCGACAGGGGATCACCCCTCCACTTT.

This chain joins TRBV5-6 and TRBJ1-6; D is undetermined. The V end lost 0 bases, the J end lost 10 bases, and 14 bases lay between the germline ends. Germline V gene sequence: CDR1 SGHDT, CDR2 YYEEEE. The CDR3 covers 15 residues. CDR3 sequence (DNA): TGTGCCAGCAGCTTGGCCCCGGCCGATGGGTCACCCCTCCACTTT. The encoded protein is CASSLAPADGSPLHF.

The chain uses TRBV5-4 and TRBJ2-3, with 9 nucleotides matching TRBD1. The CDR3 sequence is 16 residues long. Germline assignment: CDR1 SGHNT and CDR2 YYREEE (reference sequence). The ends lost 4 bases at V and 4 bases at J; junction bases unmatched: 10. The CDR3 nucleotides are TGTGCCAGCAGCCCATCTGTACAGGGGGCTGCAGATACGCAGTATTTT. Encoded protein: CASSPSVQGAADTQYF.

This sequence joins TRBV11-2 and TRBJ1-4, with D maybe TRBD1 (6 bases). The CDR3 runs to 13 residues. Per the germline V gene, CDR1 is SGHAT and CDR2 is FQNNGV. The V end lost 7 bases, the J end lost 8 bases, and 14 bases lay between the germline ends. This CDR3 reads CASTSQGREKLFF. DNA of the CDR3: TGTGCCAGCACGTCACAGGGAAGGGAAAAACTGTTTTTT.

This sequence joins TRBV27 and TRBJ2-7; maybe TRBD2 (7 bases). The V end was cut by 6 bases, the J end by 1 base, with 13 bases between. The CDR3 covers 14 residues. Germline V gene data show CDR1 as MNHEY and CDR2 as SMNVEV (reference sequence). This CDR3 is CASSFKGGSYEQYF. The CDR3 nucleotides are TGTGCCAGCAGCTTTAAGGGGGGGTCCTACGAGCAGTACTTC.

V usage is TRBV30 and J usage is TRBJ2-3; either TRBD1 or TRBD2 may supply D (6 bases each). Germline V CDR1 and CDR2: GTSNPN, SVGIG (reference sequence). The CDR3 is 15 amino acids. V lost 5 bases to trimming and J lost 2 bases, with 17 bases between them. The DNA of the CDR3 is TGTGCCTGGGGGAAAGGAGGGGGTGACACAGATACGCAGTATTTT. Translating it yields CAWGKGGGDTDTQYF. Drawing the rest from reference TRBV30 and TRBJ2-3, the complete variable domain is SQTIHQWPATLVQPVGSPLSLECTVEGTSNPNLYWYRQAAGRGLQLLFYSVGIGQISSEVPQNLSASRPQDRQFILSSKKLLLSDSGFYLCAWGKGGGDTDTQYFGPGTRLTVL.

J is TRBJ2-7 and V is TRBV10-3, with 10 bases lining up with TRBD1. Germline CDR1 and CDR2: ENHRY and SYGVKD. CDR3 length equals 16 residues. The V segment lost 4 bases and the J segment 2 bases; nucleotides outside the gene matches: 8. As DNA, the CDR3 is TGTGCCATCAGTGCCTTAACGGGACAGGGGACCTACGAGCAGTACTTC. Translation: CAISALTGQGTYEQYF.

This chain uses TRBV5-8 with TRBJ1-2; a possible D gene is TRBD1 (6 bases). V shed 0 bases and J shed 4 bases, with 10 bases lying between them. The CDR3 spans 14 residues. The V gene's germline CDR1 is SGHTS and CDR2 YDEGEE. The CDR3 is CASSLEGDAYGYTF. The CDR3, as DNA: TGTGCCAGCAGCTTGGAGGGGGACGCCTATGGCTACACCTTC.

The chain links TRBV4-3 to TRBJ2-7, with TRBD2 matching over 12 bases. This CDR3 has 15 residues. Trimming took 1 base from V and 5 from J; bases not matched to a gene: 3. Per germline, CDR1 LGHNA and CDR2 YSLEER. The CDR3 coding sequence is TGCGCCAGCAGCCAAGGGACTAGCGGGGACCACGAGCAGTACTTC. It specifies CASSQGTSGDHEQYF.

CDR3 sequence: CASSPQDRSSYNEQFF. CDR3 nucleotides: TGTGCCAGCAGTCCCCAGGACAGGAGCTCCTACAATGAGCAGTTCTTC. This rearrangement joins TRBV6-6 to TRBJ2-1, with 7 bases that match TRBD1. This CDR3 comprises 16 residues. Germline trimming cut 5 bases from V and 0 bases from J; bases unmatched to any gene: 7. CDR1 MNHNY and CDR2 SVGAGI come from the germline V gene (reference sequence).

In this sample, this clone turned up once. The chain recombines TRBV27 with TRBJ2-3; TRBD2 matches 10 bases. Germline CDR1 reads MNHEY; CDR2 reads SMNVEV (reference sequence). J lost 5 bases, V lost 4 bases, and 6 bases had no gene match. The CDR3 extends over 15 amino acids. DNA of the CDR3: TGTGCCAGCAGTTGGAGCGGGGGGGCGGAAGATACGCAGTATTTT. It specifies CASSWSGGAEDTQYF.

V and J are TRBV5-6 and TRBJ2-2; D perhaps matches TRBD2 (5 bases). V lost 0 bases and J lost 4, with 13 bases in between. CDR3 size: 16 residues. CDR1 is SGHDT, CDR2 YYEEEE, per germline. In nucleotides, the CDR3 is TGTGCCAGCAGCTTGGGTAGCGCTCGTGTCACCGGGGAGCTGTTTTTT. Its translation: CASSLGSARVTGELFF.

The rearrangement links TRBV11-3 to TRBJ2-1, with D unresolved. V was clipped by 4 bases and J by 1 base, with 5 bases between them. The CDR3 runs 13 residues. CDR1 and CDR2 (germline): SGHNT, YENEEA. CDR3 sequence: CASSSESYNEQFF. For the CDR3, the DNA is TGTGCCAGCAGCTCGGAATCCTACAATGAGCAGTTCTTC.

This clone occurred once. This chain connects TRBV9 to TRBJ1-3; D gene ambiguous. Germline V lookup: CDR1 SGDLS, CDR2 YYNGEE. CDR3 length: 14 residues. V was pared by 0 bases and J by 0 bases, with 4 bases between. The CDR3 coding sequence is TGTGCCAGCAGCGTAGGGGACTCTGGAAACACCATATATTTT. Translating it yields CASSVGDSGNTIYF.

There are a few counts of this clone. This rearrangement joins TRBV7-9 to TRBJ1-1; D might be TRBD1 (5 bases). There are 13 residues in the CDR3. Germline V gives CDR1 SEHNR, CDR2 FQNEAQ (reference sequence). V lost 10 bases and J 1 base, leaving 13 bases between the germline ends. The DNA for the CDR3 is TGTGCCAAAACGGGACTGTCGAACACTGAAGCTTTCTTT. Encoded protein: CAKTGLSNTEAFF.

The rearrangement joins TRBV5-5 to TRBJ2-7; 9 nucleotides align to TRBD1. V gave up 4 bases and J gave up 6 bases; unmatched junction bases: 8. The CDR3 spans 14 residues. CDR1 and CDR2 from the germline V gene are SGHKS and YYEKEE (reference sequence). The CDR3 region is CASSPGTGKGEQYF. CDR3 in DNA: TGTGCCAGCAGCCCCGGGACAGGGAAGGGCGAGCAGTACTTC. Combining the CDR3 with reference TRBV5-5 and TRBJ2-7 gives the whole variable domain DAGVTQSPTHLIKTRGQQVTLRCSPISGHKSVSWYQQVLGQGPQFIFQYYEKEERGRGNFPDRFSARQFPNYSSELNVNALLLGDSALYLCASSPGTGKGEQYFGPGTRLTVT.

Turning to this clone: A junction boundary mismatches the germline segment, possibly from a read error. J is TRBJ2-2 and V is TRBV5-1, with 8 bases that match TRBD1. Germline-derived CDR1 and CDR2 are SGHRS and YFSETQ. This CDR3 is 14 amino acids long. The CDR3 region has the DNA TGCGCCAGCAGTTTGGACAGGGTCCCCGGGGAGCTGTTTTTT. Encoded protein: CASSLDRVPGELFF.